This entry is about one TCR beta chain. The length of the CDR3 is 15 residues. Trimming left V 1 base short and J 10 bases short, with 14 bases between. In germline, CDR1 is SGHVS, CDR2 FQNEAQ. As originally analysed: Estimation of nucleated cell counts was performed using reference gene primer amplification. Assay used: immunoSEQ multiplex PCR; TCRdb lists only in-frame clones, some missing. Clone size and the V and J calls come from that table; the DNA yielded D and trimming. The table records 300,000 to 400,000 clones, about nine tenths of them present only once. This record comes from a study of blood T cell repertoires in COVID-19. As for the study in general: Specimens from acute and convalescent COVID-19 originated in the United States, Italy and Spain. PBMCs, B-cell-depleted T cells, or T cells provided the cDNA or gDNA that made up the material.

The specimen was peripheral blood. The chain couples TRBV7-8 to TRBJ1-6; D ambiguous. This sequence originates from a man between 50 and 59 years old with active or convalescent COVID-19. The CDR3 sequence is CASSLVTGMGSPLHF. The DNA for the CDR3 is TGTGCCAGCAGCTTAGTTACCGGGATGGGCTCACCCCTCCACTTT.